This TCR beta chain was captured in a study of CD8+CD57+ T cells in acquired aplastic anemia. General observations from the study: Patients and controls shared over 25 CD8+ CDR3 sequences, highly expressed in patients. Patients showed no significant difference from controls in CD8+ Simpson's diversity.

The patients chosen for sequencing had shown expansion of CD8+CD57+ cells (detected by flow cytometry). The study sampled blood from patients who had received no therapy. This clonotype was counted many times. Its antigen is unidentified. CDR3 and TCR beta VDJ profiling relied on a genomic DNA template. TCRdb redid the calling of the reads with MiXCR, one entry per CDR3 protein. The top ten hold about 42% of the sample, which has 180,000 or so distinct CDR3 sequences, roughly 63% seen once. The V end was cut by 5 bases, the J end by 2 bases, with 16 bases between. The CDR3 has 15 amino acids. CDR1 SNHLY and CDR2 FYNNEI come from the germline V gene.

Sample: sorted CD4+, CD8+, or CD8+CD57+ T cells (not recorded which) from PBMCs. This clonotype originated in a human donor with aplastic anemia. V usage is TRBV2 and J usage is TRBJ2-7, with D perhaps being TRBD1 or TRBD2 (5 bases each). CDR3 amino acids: CASSSWRQGPYEQYF. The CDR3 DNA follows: TGTGCCAGCAGTTCTTGGCGTCAGGGACCCTACGAGCAGTACTTC.